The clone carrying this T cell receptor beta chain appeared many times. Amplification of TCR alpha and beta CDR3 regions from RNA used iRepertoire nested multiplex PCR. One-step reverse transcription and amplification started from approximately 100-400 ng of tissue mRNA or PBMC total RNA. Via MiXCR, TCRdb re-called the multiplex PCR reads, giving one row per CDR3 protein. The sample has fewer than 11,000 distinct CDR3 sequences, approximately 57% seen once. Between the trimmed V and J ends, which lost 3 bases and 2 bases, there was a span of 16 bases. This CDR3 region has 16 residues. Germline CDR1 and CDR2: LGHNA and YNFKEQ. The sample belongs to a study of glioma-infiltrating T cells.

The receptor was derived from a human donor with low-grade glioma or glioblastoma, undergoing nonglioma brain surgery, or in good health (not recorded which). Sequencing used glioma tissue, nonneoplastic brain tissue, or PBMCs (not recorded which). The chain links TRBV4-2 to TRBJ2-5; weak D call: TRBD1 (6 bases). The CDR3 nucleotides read TGTGCCAGCAGCCACGAAAGGGCAGGGGCGCAAGAGACCCAGTACTTC. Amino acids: CASSHERAGAQETQYF.